This T cell receptor (beta chain) originates from a study of post-analysis software for immune sequencing data. The overall study: Recorded subtypes: relapsing-remitting, secondary progressive, progressive-relapsing; some patients unannotated.

Study-wide points: In patients, five or six TRBV segments were more frequent than in controls, with TRBV5-6, TRBV5-1 and TRBV20-1 among them.

V lost 3 bases and J lost 0, with 9 bases in between. This CDR3 comprises 14 residues. Germline-derived CDR1 and CDR2 are ENHRY and SYGVKD. In regard to this clonotype: Its antigen is not known.

Presence of unique molecular identifiers characterized the TCR beta cDNA libraries. TCRdb independently ran MiXCR on the PCR reads; one entry per CDR3 protein. This sample carries roughly 400,000 distinct CDR3 sequences, roughly 38% of them seen once, and the ten largest clones take less than 8%. The clonotype originates from a girl aged 2-10 years with multiple sclerosis. Sequenced sample: blood. This sequence joins TRBV10-3 and TRBJ2-7; D is unclear. CDR3 in DNA: TGTGCCATCAGTGACCCCCCGGACTCCTACGAGCAGTACTTC. Its translation: CAISDPPDSYEQYF.